The text below deals with one T cell receptor (beta chain). The CDR3 is 15 amino acids. V was trimmed by 0 bases and J by 8 bases, leaving 17 bases between them. Germline V lookup: CDR1 SGHDT, CDR2 YYEEEE. The table came from immunoSEQ multiplex PCR; TCRdb's copy has only in-frame clones and leaves some out. Altogether tens of thousands of clones are present, roughly 89% being singletons, with the ten largest covering about 15%. The time point is: pretreatment peripheral blood. Patients presented with locally advanced or metastatic urothelial carcinoma. This entry comes from a study of PD-L1 blockade in urothelial cancer. Study-level information: T cells numbered a median of roughly 150,000 in the blood samples.

The sequences come from PBMCs, collected around atezolizumab (anti-PD-L1) treatment. The sequence derives from a woman aged 55-69 years with urothelial cancer. V is TRBV5-6 and J is TRBJ1-2; D not certain. The CDR3 region is CASSLAGRGSGGYTF. The CDR3 coding sequence is TGTGCCAGCAGCTTGGCCGGGCGGGGTTCAGGCGGCTACACCTTC.